Reported below is one TCR beta chain. The target antigen is unknown. This record comes from a study of blood T cells in healthy people across ages. General study findings and limits: Underestimates were what the diversity estimates from one million T cells were considered to be. Long-lived and aged donors differed, with more naive CD4+ cells and higher diversity in the long-lived. Because donor CMV status was unknown, expanded clonotype changes were possibly confounded.

The CDR3 is made up of 16 amino acids. Germline V gene sequence: CDR1 LNHNV, CDR2 YYDKDF (reference sequence). Between the trimmed V and J ends, which lost 5 bases and 4 bases, there was a span of 19 bases. Russia was home to the donors, healthy Caucasian individuals aged 6 to 90. Sample-barcoded 5' priming and a J-beta primer mix drove a second PCR of roughly 6 to 12 cycles. TCRdb analysed the 5' RACE reads with MiXCR anew, one entry per CDR3 protein. This table has roughly 1,300,000 distinct CDR3 sequences, roughly 59% appearing once. V is TRBV15 and J is TRBJ2-3; perhaps TRBD2 as D (6 bases). The sequence came from a man between 18 and 35 years old in good health. The sample taken for sequencing was blood. The CDR3 region has the DNA TGTGCCACCAGCTCCCGGACTATTCCTGCGGCAGATACGCAGTATTTT. Residues: CATSSRTIPAADTQYF.